A selection of T cell receptor beta chains follows, all from one sample in a study of shared clonotypes between healthy human individuals. Sequencing was performed with immunoSEQ multiplex PCR; in TCRdb, only in-frame clones are kept and a portion is missing. This repertoire shows 2.5 million or so clones, approximately 90% found once; its top ten account for roughly 0.15%. Material for sequencing was naive CD4+ T cells sorted from blood. The receptors were sampled from a man aged 18 to 29 in good health. CDR3s include the opening cysteine and the closing phenylalanine or tryptophan. Fields, in order: V gene, clone size, J gene, D gene, CDR3 protein, CDR3 DNA. D genes are given only for firm matches. Size tells how often a clone was seen (once, few, many) or the class of an expanded clone, and some rows leave it out.

V gene: TRBV6-5; clone size: .; J gene: TRBJ1-1; D gene: .; CDR3 protein: CASSYSPGKGIEAFF; CDR3 DNA: TGTGCCAGCAGTTACTCGCCAGGGAAAGGTATTGAAGCTTTCTTT
V gene: TRBV6-5; clone size: .; J gene: TRBJ2-3; D gene: .; CDR3 protein: CASSFSVTSTDTQYF; CDR3 DNA: TGTGCCAGCAGTTTTAGCGTAACTAGCACAGATACGCAGTATTTT
V gene: TRBV10-3; clone size: once; J gene: TRBJ2-3; D gene: TRBD2; CDR3 protein: CAISETSGATDTQYF; CDR3 DNA: TGTGCCATCAGTGAAACTAGCGGAGCCACAGATACGCAGTATTTT
V gene: TRBV27; clone size: .; J gene: TRBJ2-1; D gene: .; CDR3 protein: CASSFAVSSYNEQFF; CDR3 DNA: TGTGCCAGCAGTTTCGCCGTAAGCTCCTACAATGAGCAGTTCTTC
V gene: TRBV19; clone size: .; J gene: TRBJ2-3; D gene: .; CDR3 protein: CASSKGGIAADTQYF; CDR3 DNA: TGTGCCAGTAGTAAAGGTGGGATCGCGGCAGATACGCAGTATTTT
V gene: TRBV9; clone size: .; J gene: TRBJ2-7; D gene: TRBD1; CDR3 protein: CASSPGTGIGEQYF; CDR3 DNA: TGTGCCAGCAGCCCTGGGACAGGGATTGGCGAGCAGTACTTC
V gene: TRBV5-5; clone size: .; J gene: TRBJ2-5; D gene: .; CDR3 protein: CASSTGLRSLETQYF; CDR3 DNA: TGTGCCAGCAGCACGGGACTTCGCTCTCTGGAGACCCAGTACTTC
V gene: TRBV18; clone size: .; J gene: TRBJ1-2; D gene: .; CDR3 protein: CASSPREGPNYGYTF; CDR3 DNA: TGTGCCAGCTCACCCAGGGAGGGCCCTAACTATGGCTACACCTTC
V gene: TRBV29-1; clone size: .; J gene: TRBJ2-7; D gene: .; CDR3 protein: CSGGELQGHEQYF; CDR3 DNA: TGCAGCGGGGGGGAATTACAGGGTCACGAGCAGTACTTC
V gene: TRBV19; clone size: .; J gene: TRBJ2-7; D gene: .; CDR3 protein: CASSGRSGANYEQYF; CDR3 DNA: TGTGCCAGTAGTGGACGCTCTGGGGCAAACTACGAGCAGTACTTC
V gene: TRBV5-4; clone size: .; J gene: TRBJ1-1; D gene: TRBD1; CDR3 protein: CASSLWDRASGGEAFF; CDR3 DNA: TGTGCCAGCAGCTTATGGGACAGGGCTTCTGGAGGTGAAGCTTTCTTT
V gene: TRBV27; clone size: .; J gene: TRBJ1-2; D gene: TRBD1; CDR3 protein: CASSNYGQGAYGYTF; CDR3 DNA: TGTGCCAGCAGCAACTACGGACAGGGGGCCTATGGCTACACCTTC
V gene: TRBV30; clone size: .; J gene: TRBJ2-1; D gene: .; CDR3 protein: CAWSVKGWGEQFF; CDR3 DNA: TGTGCCTGGAGTGTCAAGGGGTGGGGTGAGCAGTTCTTC
V gene: TRBV20-1; clone size: .; J gene: TRBJ2-7; D gene: .; CDR3 protein: CSARQGSEQYF; CDR3 DNA: TGCAGTGCCAGACAAGGGTCCGAGCAGTACTTC
V gene: TRBV27; clone size: .; J gene: TRBJ1-5; D gene: TRBD1; CDR3 protein: CASSLGGQGTQPQHF; CDR3 DNA: TGTGCCAGCAGTTTAGGGGGACAGGGTACTCAGCCCCAGCATTTT
V gene: TRBV6-6; clone size: .; J gene: TRBJ2-1; D gene: TRBD1; CDR3 protein: CASSPLDRAGNNEQFF; CDR3 DNA: TGTGCCAGCAGCCCACTCGACAGGGCAGGAAACAATGAGCAGTTCTTC
V gene: TRBV5-4; clone size: once; J gene: TRBJ2-7; D gene: .; CDR3 protein: CASSLDYGPKQYF; CDR3 DNA: TGTGCCAGCAGCTTGGATTACGGCCCCAAGCAGTACTTC
V gene: TRBV14; clone size: .; J gene: TRBJ2-5; D gene: TRBD1; CDR3 protein: CASSQDIRATGRETQYF; CDR3 DNA: TGTGCCAGCAGCCAAGACATTCGGGCGACAGGGCGGGAGACCCAGTACTTC
V gene: TRBV2; clone size: .; J gene: TRBJ1-3; D gene: TRBD1; CDR3 protein: CASSGQGKPGNTIYF; CDR3 DNA: TGTGCCAGCAGTGGACAGGGCAAGCCTGGAAACACCATATATTTT
V gene: TRBV6-6; clone size: .; J gene: TRBJ2-7; D gene: .; CDR3 protein: CASTNGAYEQYF; CDR3 DNA: TGTGCCAGCACCAACGGGGCCTACGAGCAGTACTTC
V gene: TRBV5-4; clone size: .; J gene: TRBJ2-1; D gene: TRBD1; CDR3 protein: CASSLGGTGGYNEQFF; CDR3 DNA: TGTGCCAGCAGCTTGGGAGGGACAGGGGGTTACAATGAGCAGTTCTTC
V gene: TRBV5-1; clone size: .; J gene: TRBJ2-7; D gene: .; CDR3 protein: CASRTGPYEQYF; CDR3 DNA: TGCGCCAGCAGGACGGGACCCTACGAGCAGTACTTC
V gene: TRBV18; clone size: .; J gene: TRBJ2-7; D gene: .; CDR3 protein: CASSPPGLSSYEQYF; CDR3 DNA: TGTGCCAGCTCACCACCGGGACTTAGCTCCTACGAGCAGTACTTC
V gene: TRBV19; clone size: .; J gene: TRBJ1-4; D gene: .; CDR3 protein: CASSMYPLQFATNEKLFF; CDR3 DNA: TGTGCCAGTAGTATGTACCCCCTCCAGTTTGCAACTAATGAAAAACTGTTTTTT
V gene: TRBV7-8; clone size: once; J gene: TRBJ2-3; D gene: TRBD2; CDR3 protein: CASSLRGGLLGGRASDTQYF; CDR3 DNA: TGTGCCAGCAGCTTACGAGGAGGCCTCTTGGGGGGGAGGGCATCAGATACGCAGTATTTT
V gene: TRBV6-1; clone size: .; J gene: TRBJ1-3; D gene: .; CDR3 protein: CASSESSGNTIYF; CDR3 DNA: TGTGCCAGCAGTGAGAGCTCTGGAAACACCATATATTTT
V gene: TRBV6-1; clone size: .; J gene: TRBJ1-4; D gene: TRBD1; CDR3 protein: CASRRDRAVEKLFF; CDR3 DNA: TGTGCCAGCAGGAGGGACAGGGCGGTTGAAAAACTGTTTTTT
V gene: TRBV25-1; clone size: .; J gene: TRBJ1-1; D gene: TRBD1; CDR3 protein: CASRSQGSEAFF; CDR3 DNA: TGTGCCAGCAGATCACAGGGGTCCGAAGCTTTCTTT
V gene: TRBV7-9; clone size: .; J gene: TRBJ2-3; D gene: .; CDR3 protein: CASSPRGGGTDTQYF; CDR3 DNA: TGTGCCAGCAGCCCCCGGGGAGGCGGCACAGATACGCAGTATTTT
V gene: TRBV6-5; clone size: .; J gene: TRBJ2-5; D gene: TRBD1; CDR3 protein: CASSQGGRETQYF; CDR3 DNA: TGTGCCAGCAGCCAAGGGGGCCGGGAGACCCAGTACTTC
V gene: TRBV28; clone size: .; J gene: TRBJ2-2; D gene: TRBD1; CDR3 protein: CASSLRQGDGELFF; CDR3 DNA: TGTGCCAGCAGTTTACGGCAGGGGGACGGGGAGCTGTTTTTT
V gene: TRBV7-2; clone size: .; J gene: TRBJ2-7; D gene: TRBD1; CDR3 protein: CASSAPGQQEQYF; CDR3 DNA: TGTGCCAGCAGCGCCCCGGGACAGCAGGAGCAGTACTTC
V gene: TRBV6-5; clone size: .; J gene: TRBJ1-1; D gene: .; CDR3 protein: CASSRGQITEAFF; CDR3 DNA: TGTGCCAGCAGCCGCGGACAGATCACTGAAGCTTTCTTT
V gene: TRBV7-2; clone size: .; J gene: TRBJ1-3; D gene: .; CDR3 protein: CASSLVLGAGNTIYF; CDR3 DNA: TGTGCCAGCAGCCTAGTCCTAGGGGCTGGAAACACCATATATTTT
V gene: TRBV6-6; clone size: .; J gene: TRBJ2-7; D gene: .; CDR3 protein: CASTSGTGEQYF; CDR3 DNA: TGTGCCAGTACATCGGGGACGGGGGAGCAGTACTTC
V gene: TRBV6-5; clone size: .; J gene: TRBJ2-2; D gene: .; CDR3 protein: CASSIQGEGTGELFF; CDR3 DNA: TGTGCCAGCAGTATACAGGGGGAGGGCACCGGGGAGCTGTTTTTT
V gene: TRBV19; clone size: .; J gene: TRBJ1-6; D gene: TRBD1; CDR3 protein: CASSSGTGIGSPLHF; CDR3 DNA: TGTGCCAGTAGTTCCGGGACAGGGATAGGTTCACCCCTCCACTTT
V gene: TRBV28; clone size: .; J gene: TRBJ1-4; D gene: TRBD1; CDR3 protein: CASRPIQGVEKLFF; CDR3 DNA: TGTGCCAGCAGGCCGATACAGGGGGTTGAAAAACTGTTTTTT
V gene: TRBV6-6; clone size: .; J gene: TRBJ2-2; D gene: TRBD1; CDR3 protein: CASRADRDTGELFF; CDR3 DNA: TGTGCCAGCAGGGCAGACAGGGACACCGGGGAGCTGTTTTTT
V gene: TRBV9; clone size: .; J gene: TRBJ1-3; D gene: .; CDR3 protein: CASSVGNTIYF; CDR3 DNA: TGTGCCAGCAGCGTAGGAAACACCATATATTTT
V gene: TRBV30; clone size: once; J gene: TRBJ2-1; D gene: .; CDR3 protein: CAWVSEGSYNEQFF; CDR3 DNA: TGTGCCTGGGTTAGCGAGGGGTCCTACAATGAGCAGTTCTTC
V gene: TRBV30; clone size: .; J gene: TRBJ2-7; D gene: .; CDR3 protein: CAWKRQTSTEQYF; CDR3 DNA: TGTGCCTGGAAGAGGCAGACCTCTACGGAGCAGTACTTC
V gene: TRBV29-1; clone size: .; J gene: TRBJ2-2; D gene: .; CDR3 protein: CSVGTGTGELFF; CDR3 DNA: TGCAGCGTTGGGACGGGAACCGGGGAGCTGTTTTTT
V gene: TRBV19; clone size: .; J gene: TRBJ1-5; D gene: .; CDR3 protein: CASSIQAMGQPQHF; CDR3 DNA: TGTGCCAGTAGTATCCAGGCTATGGGTCAGCCCCAGCATTTT
V gene: TRBV9; clone size: .; J gene: TRBJ2-5; D gene: .; CDR3 protein: CASSVDDSEAGTQYF; CDR3 DNA: TGTGCCAGCAGCGTAGATGATTCGGAAGCGGGGACCCAGTACTTC
V gene: TRBV7-2; clone size: .; J gene: TRBJ2-1; D gene: .; CDR3 protein: CASRPGGSSSYNEQFF; CDR3 DNA: TGTGCCAGCAGACCCGGGGGCTCAAGCTCCTACAATGAGCAGTTCTTC
V gene: TRBV11-2; clone size: .; J gene: TRBJ2-7; D gene: TRBD2; CDR3 protein: CASSFHASGNSLRNEQYF; CDR3 DNA: TGTGCCAGCAGCTTTCACGCTAGCGGGAATTCTCTGCGGAACGAGCAGTACTTC
V gene: TRBV7-9; clone size: .; J gene: TRBJ1-1; D gene: .; CDR3 protein: CASSFATRPTAEAFF; CDR3 DNA: TGTGCCAGCAGCTTCGCCACGAGGCCAACAGCTGAAGCTTTCTTT
V gene: TRBV29-1; clone size: .; J gene: TRBJ1-1; D gene: .; CDR3 protein: CSVYSWNTEAFF; CDR3 DNA: TGCAGCGTTTATTCTTGGAACACTGAAGCTTTCTTT
V gene: TRBV11-3; clone size: .; J gene: TRBJ2-3; D gene: .; CDR3 protein: CASSKQGTSTDTQYF; CDR3 DNA: TGTGCCAGCAGTAAACAGGGAACTAGCACAGATACGCAGTATTTT
V gene: TRBV7-9; clone size: .; J gene: TRBJ1-4; D gene: .; CDR3 protein: CASREDRAFEKLFF; CDR3 DNA: TGTGCCAGCAGGGAGGACAGAGCCTTTGAAAAACTGTTTTTT